The next 5 T cell receptor beta chains were all read from a single sample in a study of monozygotic twins with inflammatory bowel disease. TCRdb reworked the 5' RACE reads into one entry per CDR3 protein, no DNA. The sample has around 40,000 distinct CDR3 sequences. Sequencing was done on a sample of blood. These receptors all come from a human donor with ulcerative colitis or Crohn's disease, or a healthy co-twin of an affected twin (not recorded which).

The J gene is TRBJ2-7, the V gene TRBV27; the TCRdb call, TRBD1, lacks DNA for checking. CDR1 is MNHEY and CDR2 is SMNVEV in the germline V gene (reference sequence). CDR3 length: 14 residues. The CDR3 loop reads CASSVTGQLYEQYF.

V is TRBV5-8 and J is TRBJ2-2; the TRBD1 assignment by TCRdb is unverifiable without DNA. Germline V gene data show CDR1 as SGHTS and CDR2 as YDEGEE. The CDR3 is made up of 18 amino acids. The CDR3 is CASSSQDGIGVMAGELFF.

The V gene is TRBV5-4, the J gene TRBJ2-7; the D call of TRBD1 rests on TCRdb alone, since no DNA is present to check it. Germline V gene data show CDR1 as SGHNT and CDR2 as YYREEE (reference sequence). The CDR3 runs 16 residues. CDR3 loop: CASSWGDRDRRYEQYF.

V gene TRBV7-9 combines with J gene TRBJ1-4; the TCRdb call, TRBD1, lacks DNA for checking. Germline V gene sequence: CDR1 SEHNR, CDR2 FQNEAQ (reference sequence). CDR3 length: 15 amino acids. The CDR3 here is CASSLGGQINEKLFF. The full variable domain, completed using reference TRBV7-9 and TRBJ1-4, is DTGVSQNPRHKITKRGQNVTFRCDPISEHNRLYWYRQTLGQGPEFLTYFQNEAQLEKSRLLSDRFSAERPKGSFSTLEIQRTEQGDSAMYLCASSLGGQINEKLFFGSGTQLSVL.

The chain is built from TRBV6-5 and TRBJ1-5; checking the TCRdb D call of TRBD1 is not possible without DNA. The CDR3 spans 15 residues. Germline V gives CDR1 MNHEY, CDR2 SVGAGI. The CDR3 sequence is CASSSSRGNNQPQHF.